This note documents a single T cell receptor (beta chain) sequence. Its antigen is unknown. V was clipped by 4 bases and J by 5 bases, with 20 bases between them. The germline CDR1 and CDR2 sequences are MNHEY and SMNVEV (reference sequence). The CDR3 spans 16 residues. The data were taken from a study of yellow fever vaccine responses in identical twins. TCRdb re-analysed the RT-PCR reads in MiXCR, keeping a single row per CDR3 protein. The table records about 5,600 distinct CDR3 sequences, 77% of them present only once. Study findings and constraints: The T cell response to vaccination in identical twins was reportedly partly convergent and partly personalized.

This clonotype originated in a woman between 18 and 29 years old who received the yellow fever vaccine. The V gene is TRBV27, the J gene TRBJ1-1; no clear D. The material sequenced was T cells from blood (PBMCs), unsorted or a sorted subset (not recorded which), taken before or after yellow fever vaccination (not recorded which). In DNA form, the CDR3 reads TGTGCCAGCAGTTCATACCAGGCAGGAGCGCATACTGAAGCTTTCTTT. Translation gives CASSSYQAGAHTEAFF.